This T cell receptor (beta chain) was observed in a study of Ad26.COV2.S vaccination and SARS-CoV-2 variants. About the research overall: By the intramuscular route, Ad26.COV2.S was given once, or twice 56 days apart.

The CDR3 contains 15 residues. In germline, CDR1 is SEHNR, CDR2 FQNEAQ (reference sequence). The ends were cut back, 2 bases at V and 2 bases at J, with 12 bases in the middle. Study outcomes and limitations: Reported findings describe substantial breadth in spike-specific CD8+ and CD4+ T cell responses following vaccination. Vaccine recipients and placebo recipients showed similar non-spike TCR breadth.

Of note for this clone: Antigen specificity is unknown.

Treatment defined: some 20 received Ad26.COV2.S at low or high dose, single or two shots; 5 received placebo; per-sample allocation not given. Day 63 after the first vaccine or placebo injection was the time point for sampling. This vaccine is an Ad26 vector that expresses the Wuhan-strain SARS-CoV-2 spike. Using immunoSEQ multiplex PCR, the repertoire was profiled, and TCRdb retains in-frame clones only, with some absent. The sample records some 640,000 clones, more than 80% being singletons. The sample consisted of peripheral blood, taken in a trial of Ad26.COV2.S vaccine versus placebo. The V and J genes are TRBV7-9 and TRBJ1-1, with D tentatively TRBD1 (5 bases). This sequence was found in a person between 18 and 65 years old who received the Ad26.COV2.S COVID-19 vaccine or a placebo. The CDR3: CASSLSSGGNTEAFF. DNA for the CDR3: TGTGCCAGCAGCTTAAGTTCCGGGGGTAACACTGAAGCTTTCTTT.